The rows below give T cell receptor beta chains drawn from one sample of a study of T cells after yellow fever vaccination. TCRdb redid the calling of the 5' RACE reads with MiXCR, one entry per CDR3 protein. The profile shows about 630,000 distinct CDR3 sequences, roughly an eighth of them singletons. The input for sequencing was PBMCs, taken on the day of the yellow fever booster vaccination. These receptors all stem from a man aged 25-40 years who received the YFV17D yellow fever vaccine. Each CDR3 is given with its conserved first and last residue. A D gene is named only where the DNA matches it firmly. The listing skips clone size in some rows; elsewhere it reads once, few, many or a size class.

-	15	-	TRBV5-1	TRBJ1-6	CASSLVGSYNSPLHF	TGCGCCAGCAGCTTGGTCGGGTCCTATAATTCACCCCTCCACTTT
TRBD1	14	-	TRBV28	TRBJ1-2	CASSRPGQSYGYTF	TGTGCCAGCAGCCGCCCGGGACAGAGTTATGGCTACACCTTC
TRBD2	15	-	TRBV4-3	TRBJ2-7	CASSQSPGLAYEQYF	TGCGCCAGCAGCCAATCCCCGGGACTAGCTTACGAGCAGTACTTC
TRBD2	14	few	TRBV19	TRBJ2-3	CASSFPGGVDTQYF	TGTGCCAGTAGTTTCCCGGGAGGTGTAGATACGCAGTATTTT
-	16	few	TRBV7-2	TRBJ2-6	CASSPRGLSGANVLTF	TGTGCCAGCAGCCCCAGGGGTTTATCTGGGGCCAACGTCCTGACTTTC
-	15	-	TRBV5-1	TRBJ2-7	CASSLEGSTSYEQYF	TGCGCCAGCAGCTTGGAGGGCAGTACATCCTACGAGCAGTACTTC
TRBD2	19	-	TRBV12-3/TRBV12-4	TRBJ2-1	CASSLNGLAGDISYNEQFF	TGTGCCAGCAGCCTGAACGGACTAGCGGGGGACATCTCCTACAATGAGCAGTTCTTC
TRBD2	17	many	TRBV5-4	TRBJ2-7	CASSLGAGGARAYEQYF	TGTGCCAGCAGCTTGGGAGCGGGAGGGGCACGAGCTTACGAGCAGTACTTC
TRBD2	16	few	TRBV9	TRBJ2-7	CASSVEASGTSYEQYF	TGTGCCAGCAGCGTAGAGGCTAGCGGGACCTCCTACGAGCAGTACTTC
-	18	few	TRBV6-2/TRBV6-3	TRBJ2-3	CASSYSSGLPSSTDTQYF	TGTGCCAGCAGTTACTCGAGCGGGCTGCCTTCTAGCACAGATACGCAGTATTTT
-	14	-	TRBV5-4	TRBJ1-2	CASSRGKSNYGYTF	TGTGCCAGCAGCCGAGGGAAGTCTAACTATGGCTACACCTTC
TRBD1	15	-	TRBV30	TRBJ2-7	CAWSAGQGASYEQYF	TGTGCCTGGAGTGCGGGACAGGGGGCGTCGTACGAGCAGTACTTC
-	15	-	TRBV4-3	TRBJ2-7	CASSQEHGTVYEQYF	TGCGCCAGCAGCCAAGAACACGGGACCGTCTACGAGCAGTACTTC
TRBD2	14	-	TRBV12-3/TRBV12-4	TRBJ2-1	CASKRTSGLNEQFF	TGTGCCAGCAAGAGGACTAGCGGCCTGAATGAGCAGTTCTTC
TRBD1	15	-	TRBV5-4	TRBJ2-1	CASRGGTGSYNEQFF	TGTGCCAGCAGGGGCGGGACAGGCTCCTACAATGAGCAGTTCTTC
-	13	few	TRBV5-1	TRBJ2-5	CASSQGTLKTQYF	TGCGCCAGCAGCCAAGGGACGCTGAAGACCCAGTACTTC
-	13	few	TRBV7-2	TRBJ1-1	CASSLYGSTEAFF	TGTGCCAGCAGCTTATACGGGTCCACTGAAGCTTTCTTT
-	12	-	TRBV12-3/TRBV12-4	TRBJ2-7	CGVPGRNYEQYF	TGTGGGGTACCGGGACGTAACTACGAGCAGTACTTC
-	13	few	TRBV9	TRBJ1-1	CASSAIFDTEAFF	TGTGCCAGCAGCGCCATCTTCGACACTGAAGCTTTCTTT
TRBD1	15	-	TRBV12-3/TRBV12-4	TRBJ2-5	CASSLLWTGKETQYF	TGTGCCAGCAGTTTACTCTGGACAGGAAAAGAGACCCAGTACTTC
-	15	few	TRBV7-9	TRBJ2-7	CASSLGQGGTYEQYF	TGTGCCAGCAGCTTAGGGCAGGGTGGAACCTACGAGCAGTACTTC
-	13	many	TRBV12-3/TRBV12-4	TRBJ2-7	CASSLTNSYEQYF	TGTGCCAGCAGTTTAACTAACTCCTACGAGCAGTACTTC
-	14	few	TRBV28	TRBJ2-7	CASSPSPAKASEYF	TGTGCCAGCAGCCCCTCTCCGGCAAAGGCTAGTGAGTACTTC
TRBD1	16	-	TRBV2	TRBJ2-6	CASKPGQGSGANVLTF	TGTGCCAGCAAGCCGGGACAGGGCTCTGGGGCCAACGTCCTGACTTTC
TRBD2	15	few	TRBV7-2	TRBJ2-7	CASSGSAGGPFEQYF	TGTGCCAGCAGCGGATCGGCGGGAGGGCCTTTCGAGCAGTACTTC
-	13	many	TRBV19	TRBJ2-7	CASSDGVTYEQYF	TGTGCCAGCTCTGATGGCGTGACCTACGAGCAGTACTTC
TRBD1	19	-	TRBV28	TRBJ2-3	CASSLWDRGRVRDTDTQYF	TGTGCCAGCAGTTTGTGGGACAGGGGGCGCGTGAGGGACACAGATACGCAGTATTTT
-	14	-	TRBV5-1	TRBJ2-7	CASSLGPEGYEQYF	TGCGCCAGCAGCTTGGGGCCGGAAGGCTACGAGCAGTACTTC
-	14	few	TRBV5-6	TRBJ2-7	CASSFKGGNYEQYF	TGTGCCAGCAGCTTCAAGGGGGGAAACTACGAGCAGTACTTC
-	13	-	TRBV7-2	TRBJ2-1	CASSSISYNEQFF	TGTGCCAGCAGCTCAATCTCCTACAATGAGCAGTTCTTC
-	14	few	TRBV7-2	TRBJ2-7	CASSLRHSSYEQYF	TGTGCCAGCAGCTTAAGACATAGCTCCTACGAGCAGTACTTC
-	12	-	TRBV29-1	TRBJ2-2	CSVVKETGELFF	TGCAGCGTTGTTAAGGAGACCGGGGAGCTGTTTTTT
-	15	-	TRBV7-6	TRBJ2-3	CASSLVPGGTDTQYF	TGTGCCAGCAGCTTAGTGCCAGGGGGCACAGATACGCAGTATTTT
-	14	-	TRBV7-2	TRBJ2-1	CASLPLYTVNEQFF	TGTGCCAGCCTTCCCCTCTACACCGTCAATGAGCAGTTCTTC
TRBD1	15	-	TRBV7-9	TRBJ2-1	CASSKGQGAGNEQFF	TGTGCCAGCAGCAAGGGACAGGGTGCGGGCAATGAGCAGTTCTTC
TRBD1	15	few	TRBV20-1	TRBJ2-7	CSARVSETGSYEQYF	TGCAGTGCTAGGGTTTCTGAGACAGGGTCCTACGAGCAGTACTTC
-	11	-	TRBV6-6	TRBJ2-7	CAILQGHEQYF	TGTGCCATCCTACAGGGCCACGAGCAGTACTTC
-	13	-	TRBV20-1	TRBJ2-1	CSAAAVSYNEQFF	TGCAGTGCGGCAGCGGTTTCCTACAATGAGCAGTTCTTC
-	15	few	TRBV27	TRBJ2-7	CASSLNFYINYEQYF	TGTGCCAGCAGCCTAAACTTTTACATAAACTACGAGCAGTACTTC
TRBD2	14	few	TRBV2	TRBJ2-1	CASSYSGNYNEQFF	TGTGCCAGCAGCTATAGCGGGAACTACAATGAGCAGTTCTTC
-	13	few	TRBV10-3	TRBJ2-7	CAISGQGNYEQYF	TGTGCCATCAGTGGTCAGGGGAACTACGAGCAGTACTTC
TRBD2	16	few	TRBV20-1	TRBJ2-1	CSARAPSGRGWDEQFF	TGCAGTGCTAGAGCTCCCAGCGGGAGGGGATGGGATGAGCAGTTCTTC
TRBD2	14	-	TRBV4-3	TRBJ2-7	CASSPRLAEYEQYF	TGCGCCAGCAGCCCAAGACTAGCAGAGTACGAGCAGTACTTC
-	16	-	TRBV5-5	TRBJ2-4	CASSLYSSLAKNIQYF	TGTGCCAGCAGCTTGTATTCCAGCCTAGCCAAAAACATTCAGTACTTC
-	15	many	TRBV5-4	TRBJ2-3	CASSLRETSTDTQYF	TGTGCCAGCAGCTTGCGGGAGACGAGCACAGATACGCAGTATTTT